One and the same sample provided the 27 T cell receptor beta chains below, sequenced in a study of T cell repertoires in cytomegalovirus infection. TCRdb passed the reads through MiXCR, listing each CDR3 protein once. This repertoire shows some 940,000 distinct CDR3 sequences, roughly 30% found once; its top ten account for roughly 12%. What these receptors recognize is not known. The starting material was cultured CD8+ T cells from PBMCs, obtained from culture after CMV antigen stimulation. The receptors shown here come from a human donor in good health (CMV status not recorded). Some clones in this sample may be carry-over from other donors' samples.

The V call is TRBV28, the J call TRBJ1-3, with D possibly being TRBD1 (6 bases). Germline-derived CDR1 and CDR2 are MDHEN and SYDVKM. CDR3 length: 17 residues. Between the trimmed V and J ends, which lost 8 bases and 1 base, there was a span of 21 bases. The CDR3, as DNA: TGTGCCAGCCTTCCCGCGGGTCGGACAGAGTCTGGAAACACCATATATTTT. Translation gives CASLPAGRTESGNTIYF.

This clonotype was detected only once. This may be a read error: a much more frequent sequence differs by one nucleotide. The V gene is TRBV7-6, the J gene TRBJ2-3, with unresolved D. Per the germline V gene, CDR1 is SGHVS and CDR2 is FNYEAQ. CDR3 length: 14 residues. CDR3: CTSSLLDSTDTQYF. The CDR3 DNA follows: TGTACCAGCAGCTTACTGGACAGCACAGATACGCAGTATTTT.

In its sample, this clonotype was seen a few times. The chain recombines TRBV2 with TRBJ2-1; TRBD2 aligns across 9 bases. Trimming cost V 0 bases and J 9 bases; bases outside gene matches: 9. The CDR3 is 16 residues long. Germline CDR1 and CDR2: SNHLY and FYNNEI. DNA of the CDR3: TGTGCCAGCAGTGAAGCAGGCCTAGCGGGGATTTTTGAGCAGTTCTTC. This sequence encodes CASSEAGLAGIFEQFF.

This clonotype came up a few times. V gene TRBV20-1 combines with J gene TRBJ1-1; possibly TRBD1 for D (5 bases). Looked up from germline, CDR1 is DFQATT and CDR2 is SNEGSKA (reference sequence). V was cut by 3 bases and J by 5 bases, with 13 bases left in between. CDR3 length equals 13 residues. CDR3: CSASGPKGTEAFF. The CDR3 DNA follows: TGCAGTGCTAGCGGCCCGAAGGGGACTGAAGCTTTCTTT.

As regards this clonotype: At one boundary the junction diverges from the germline segment, which might be a read error. J is TRBJ1-1 and V is TRBV6-6, with unresolved D. The CDR3 is made up of 12 amino acids. Germline CDR1 reads MNHNY; CDR2 reads SVGAGI (reference sequence). DNA for the CDR3: TGTGCCAACAGTTACTCTCAGAGTGAAGCTTTCTTT. The encoded protein is CANSYSQSEAFF.

Ten or more counts support this clonotype. Here the CDR3 DNA reads TGTGCCAGCAGTTTAGCGGTAGGGGGCTTAGAAGCTTTCTTT. As protein: CASSLAVGGLEAFF. This chain connects TRBV12-3 or TRBV12-4 to TRBJ1-1; 7 bases fit TRBD1. The CDR3 is 14 amino acids. Losses at the gene ends were 0 bases for V and 8 bases for J; bases not matched to a gene: 6.

Remarks on this clonotype: This may arise from a read error, as a much more abundant clone is one base away. J is TRBJ2-7 and V is TRBV7-2; no firm D call. Germline CDR1 reads SGHTA; CDR2 reads FQGNSA. The CDR3 has 15 amino acids. Trimming pared 3 bases from V and 5 bases from J, leaving 17 bases between. For the CDR3, the DNA is TGTGCCAGCAGCTTTTTGGGAAAGGGTATCGACGAGCAGTACGTC. This translates into CASSFLGKGIDEQYV.

This clonotype appeared a few times. The rearrangement links TRBV9 to TRBJ2-3; TRBD1 or TRBD2 may be the D gene (5 bases each). With 4 bases removed from V and 0 bases from J, the gap between germline ends came to 15 bases. CDR3 length: 16 amino acids. CDR1 is SGDLS and CDR2 is YYNGEE in the germline V gene. The CDR3 region is CASSSTLRDSTDTQYF. The CDR3 nucleotides are TGTGCCAGCAGCTCCACCCTACGGGACAGCACAGATACGCAGTATTTT.

This clonotype was observed at least ten times. This rearrangement joins TRBV7-8 to TRBJ1-5; D unclear. Per germline, CDR1 SGHVS and CDR2 FQNEAQ. V shed 6 bases and J shed 0 bases, with 15 bases lying between them. The CDR3 spans 16 residues. CDR3 DNA: TGTGCCAGCAGTGAACCCTCGCCGAATAGCAATCAGCCCCAGCATTTT. Translation: CASSEPSPNSNQPQHF.

This clonotype occurred a few times. V usage is TRBV4-1 and J usage is TRBJ1-1, with D unclear. CDR3 length equals 13 residues. Germline CDR1 reads MGHRA; CDR2 reads YSYEKL. Trimming pared 0 bases from V and 6 bases from J, leaving 8 bases between. The CDR3 is CASSQDEGAEAFF. CDR3 nucleotides: TGCGCCAGCAGCCAAGATGAAGGAGCTGAAGCTTTCTTT.

The chain combines TRBV29-1 with TRBJ2-2; 9 bases are shared with TRBD2. This CDR3 spans 18 amino acids. Looked up from germline, CDR1 is SQVTM and CDR2 is ANQGSEA. The J segment lost 3 bases and the V segment lost 0 bases, leaving 11 bases of the junction unmatched. The CDR3 spells CSVEEIPGTSSYTGELFF. The CDR3 region has the DNA TGCAGCGTTGAAGAAATACCCGGGACTAGCAGTTACACCGGGGAGCTGTTTTTT.

This clonotype was picked up many times. The genes are TRBV11-3 and TRBJ2-5; 10 nucleotides match TRBD2. Unmatched junction bases numbered 4, after V lost 4 bases and J lost 5 bases. The germline CDR1 and CDR2 sequences are SGHNT and YENEEA. The CDR3 sequence is 14 residues long. CDR3 sequence: CASSSSGGGETQYF. The CDR3 DNA sequence: TGTGCCAGCAGCTCTAGCGGGGGAGGGGAGACCCAGTACTTC.

The CDR3 nucleotides are TGTGCCAGCAGTTTTTGGACGGCGGGGGCGAGCAATCAGCCCCAGCATTTT. It is translated as CASSFWTAGASNQPQHF. J is TRBJ1-5 and V is TRBV28; a weak D match, TRBD1 (6 bases). CDR1 and CDR2 from the germline V gene are MDHEN and SYDVKM. The CDR3 is 17 amino acids. V gave up 3 bases and J gave up 1 base, with 16 bases separating them.

A note on this clonotype: A read error may be the cause here, since a much bigger clone is one base away. CDR3 region: CVSSWAGGYEGYTF. In nucleotides, the CDR3 is TGTGTCAGTAGTTGGGCAGGGGGATACGAAGGCTACACCTTC. The chain uses TRBV19 and TRBJ1-2, with 7 bases aligning to TRBD1. The CDR3 covers 14 residues. Germline V gene sequence: CDR1 LNHDA, CDR2 SQIVND (reference sequence).

This clonotype was counted ten times or more. V is TRBV7-2 and J is TRBJ1-6, with D possibly matching TRBD1 (6 bases). There are 16 residues in the CDR3. Germline CDR1 is SGHTA and CDR2 is FQGNSA. V was trimmed by 2 bases and J by 4 bases, leaving 12 bases between them. This chain's CDR3 is CASSLRGGDYNSPLHF. Written as DNA, the CDR3 is TGTGCCAGCAGCTTAAGGGGGGGGGATTATAATTCACCCCTCCACTTT.

This clonotype has at least ten counts. The rearrangement uses TRBV19 and TRBJ2-1; D may be TRBD2 (5 bases). V was cut by 7 bases and J by 4 bases, with 14 bases left in between. The CDR3 sequence is 14 residues long. The germline gives CDR1 LNHDA, CDR2 SQIVND (reference sequence). CDR3 amino acids: CASKVGDLYNEQFF. Here the CDR3 DNA reads TGTGCCAGTAAAGTCGGGGATCTGTACAATGAGCAGTTCTTC. Supplemented by reference TRBV19 and TRBJ2-1, the full variable domain reads DGGITQSPKYLFRKEGQNVTLSCEQNLNHDAMYWYRQDPGQGLRLIYYSQIVNDFQKGDIAEGYSVSREKKESFPLTVTSAQKNPTAFYLCASKVGDLYNEQFFGPGTRLTVL.

In its sample, this clonotype was seen once. This sequence joins TRBV5-4 and TRBJ1-6; 9 bases are shared with TRBD1. Germline CDR1 is SGHNT and CDR2 is YYREEE (reference sequence). The CDR3 has 15 amino acids. Germline trimming cut 4 bases from V and 8 bases from J; bases unmatched to any gene: 7. CDR3 protein: CASSPWTGVDSPLHF. In nucleotides, the CDR3 is TGTGCCAGCAGCCCGTGGACAGGGGTGGATTCACCCCTCCACTTT. Using reference TRBV5-4 and TRBJ1-6 for the parts outside the CDR3, the full variable domain is ETGVTQSPTHLIKTRGQQVTLRCSSQSGHNTVSWYQQALGQGPQFIFQYYREEENGRGNFPPRFSGLQFPNYSSELNVNALELDDSALYLCASSPWTGVDSPLHFGNGTRLTVT.

The table lists this clonotype with a few counts. CDR3 region: CASSYGTYTEAFF. In nucleotides, the CDR3 is TGTGCCAGCAGTTACGGGACTTACACTGAAGCTTTCTTT. The rearrangement links TRBV6-5 to TRBJ1-1; tentative D call: TRBD1 (5 bases). The CDR3 has 13 amino acids. V dropped 2 bases and J dropped 3 bases, with 7 bases sitting between them. CDR1 is MNHEY, CDR2 SVGAGI, per germline.

This clonotype turned up a few times. The rearrangement joins TRBV6-1 to TRBJ2-1, with D maybe TRBD2 (7 bases). CDR1 is MNHNS and CDR2 is SASEGT in the germline V gene. CDR3 length: 15 residues. The V end was cut by 7 bases, the J end by 7 bases, with 20 bases between. The CDR3 coding sequence is TGTGCCAGCATAGGGGGGGGGGATCCTAAGAATGAGCAGTTCTTC. Translated: CASIGGGDPKNEQFF.

This clonotype was seen a few times. The chain combines TRBV27 with TRBJ2-7, with 8 bases identical to TRBD2. The CDR3 sequence is 14 residues long. CDR1 is MNHEY and CDR2 is SMNVEV in the germline V gene (reference sequence). Trimming removed 5 bases from V and 3 bases from J; junction bases left unmatched: 6. For the CDR3, the DNA is TGTGCCAGCAGTGTAGCGGGACCTAACTACGAGCAGTACGTC. Translated, it gives CASSVAGPNYEQYV.

Remarks on this clonotype: A read error may be the cause here, since a much bigger clone is one base away. V and J are TRBV7-2 and TRBJ2-1; 7 bases fit TRBD1. Germline V CDR1 and CDR2: SGHTA, FQGNSA. This CDR3 has 15 amino acids. CDR3 nucleotide sequence: TGTTCCAGCAGCCTCGACAGGGACCCTCGGAATGAGCAGTTCTTC. Its translation is CSSSLDRDPRNEQFF. The complete variable domain, with remaining parts taken from reference TRBV7-2 and TRBJ2-1, reads GAGVSQSPSNKVTEKGKDVELRCDPISGHTALYWYRQSLGQGLEFLIYFQGNSAPDKSGLPSDRFSAERTGGSVSTLTIQRTQQEDSAVYLCSSSLDRDPRNEQFFGPGTRLTVL.

This chain connects TRBV18 to TRBJ1-2; perhaps TRBD1 as D (5 bases). V dropped 6 bases and J dropped 8 bases, with 16 bases sitting between them. The germline gives CDR1 KGHSH, CDR2 LQKENI. This CDR3 comprises 13 residues. CDR3 sequence: CASSTGGSQGYTF. The CDR3 bases are TGTGCCAGCTCCACCGGGGGGAGTCAAGGCTACACCTTC.

This clonotype has only a few counts. The J gene is TRBJ1-2, the V gene TRBV27; a possible D gene is TRBD1 (5 bases). Germline V gene sequence: CDR1 MNHEY, CDR2 SMNVEV (reference sequence). This CDR3 has 15 residues. V was clipped by 7 bases and J by 7 bases, with 22 bases between them. CDR3 nucleotide sequence: TGTGCCAGCACCCTTACCTGGGGACCCCGAAGTGGCTACACCTTC. This sequence encodes CASTLTWGPRSGYTF.

This chain links TRBV7-9 with TRBJ2-1; possibly TRBD2 for D (6 bases). The CDR3 consists of 16 residues. Germline CDR1 SEHNR, CDR2 FQNEAQ (reference sequence). Trimming took off 5 bases at V and 8 bases at J, with 22 bases between the two ends. CDR3 sequence reads: CASSNTGTYLVDEQFF. CDR3 nucleotides: TGTGCCAGCAGCAACACCGGGACTTACTTGGTCGATGAGCAGTTCTTC.

The V call is TRBV12-3 or TRBV12-4, the J call TRBJ2-3; TRBD2 aligns across 9 bases. This CDR3 is built from 16 residues. V dropped 3 bases and J dropped 2; count of bases not matched to a gene: 6. For the CDR3, the DNA is TGTGCCAGCAGTTTCCAGGCGGGGGGGACCACAGATACGCAGTATTTT. This translates into CASSFQAGGTTDTQYF.

The sample holds a few counts of this clonotype. The chain couples TRBV9 to TRBJ2-7; 13 bases are a match to TRBD2. Germline V gene lookup returns CDR1 SGDLS and CDR2 YYNGEE. The CDR3 spans 15 residues. Trimming took 3 bases from V and 4 from J; bases not matched to a gene: 4. CDR3 residues: CASSAGTSGVYEQYF. The CDR3 DNA is TGTGCCAGCAGCGCCGGGACTAGCGGGGTGTACGAGCAGTACTTC.

The chain joins TRBV15 to TRBJ2-3; maybe TRBD2 (7 bases). CDR1 is LNHNV and CDR2 is YYDKDF in the germline V gene (reference sequence). The CDR3 is made up of 17 amino acids. The V gene lost 0 bases and the J gene lost 1 base, with 14 bases spanning the gap. Here the CDR3 reads CATSRDRGGRGTDTQYF. In DNA form, the CDR3 reads TGTGCCACCAGCAGAGATAGGGGGGGGCGCGGCACAGATACGCAGTATTTT.